This entry concerns a single TCR beta chain. TCRdb processed the 5' RACE reads again and assigns one entry to each CDR3 protein, with no DNA. This sample's table has some 300,000 distinct CDR3 sequences. These data originate in a study of monozygotic twins with inflammatory bowel disease. The CDR3 length is 12 residues. Germline loops: CDR1 MRHNA, CDR2 SNTAGT. The material sequenced was blood. This TCR was recovered from a human donor with ulcerative colitis or Crohn's disease, or a healthy co-twin of an affected twin (not recorded which). The chain carries TRBV6-4 and TRBJ2-3; TCRdb calls TRBD1, which cannot be checked without DNA. The CDR3 here is CASSPDRYTQYF.